A few counts support the clone carrying this TCR beta chain. This sample stems from a study of human T cells and chemical hapten exposure. The time point is: patch test 3, about 24 weeks after DPC sensitization. The treatment denotes: therapeutic diphenylcyclopropenone sensitization with weekly scalp DPC. A single record per CDR3 protein comes from TCRdb applying MiXCR to the RACE reads. The sample contains about 120,000 distinct CDR3 sequences, about 11% of which appear only once. The V end was cut by 5 bases, the J end by 8 bases, with 7 bases between. This CDR3 contains 11 residues. Germline CDR1 is SGDLS and CDR2 is YYNGEE.

The chain couples TRBV9 to TRBJ1-4; D is unresolved. The sequenced sample was whole blood, obtained in connection with sensitization to the hapten diphenylcyclopropenone (DPC). This TCR came from a woman aged 50 to 65 with alopecia areata. Some clones in this sample may be carry-over from other donors' samples. This chain's CDR3 is CASSNGEKLFF. The CDR3, as DNA: TGTGCCAGCAGTAACGGGGAAAAACTGTTTTTT.